The T cell receptor (beta chain) described here comes from a study of post-analysis software for immune sequencing data. Overall study findings and caveats: Patients showed TRBV5-6, TRBV5-1 and TRBV20-1 among 4 or 5 TRBV segments more frequent than in controls.

Note on this clonotype: The target antigen is unknown. This may arise from a read error, as a much more abundant clone is one base away.

Researchers reported that TCR beta cDNA libraries carried unique molecular identifiers. TCRdb used MiXCR to reprocess the PCR reads, holding one entry per CDR3 protein. The table has approximately 260,000 distinct CDR3 sequences, about 40% seen once. V was trimmed by 1 base and J by 9 bases, leaving 7 bases between them. The CDR3 is made up of 12 amino acids. Germline V lookup: CDR1 LGHNA, CDR2 YSLEER. The sequencing input was blood. This receptor was obtained from a girl aged 10-17 years with multiple sclerosis. The chain is built from TRBV4-3 and TRBJ2-1; D is unresolved. In nucleotides, the CDR3 is TGCGCCAGCAGCCAAGTAACGGGTGAGCAGTTCTTC. The encoded protein is CASSQVTGEQFF.